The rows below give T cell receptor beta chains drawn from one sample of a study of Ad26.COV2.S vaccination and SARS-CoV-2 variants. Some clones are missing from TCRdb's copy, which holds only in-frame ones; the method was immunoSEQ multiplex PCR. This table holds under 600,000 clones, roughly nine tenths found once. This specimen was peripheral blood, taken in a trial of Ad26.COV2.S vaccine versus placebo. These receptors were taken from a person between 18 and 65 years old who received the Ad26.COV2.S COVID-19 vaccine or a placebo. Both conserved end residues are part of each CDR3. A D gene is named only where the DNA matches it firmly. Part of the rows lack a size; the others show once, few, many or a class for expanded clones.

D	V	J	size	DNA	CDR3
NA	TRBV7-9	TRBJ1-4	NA	TGTGCCAGCAGCCAGCCTATAGCAACTAATGAAAAACTGTTTTTT	CASSQPIATNEKLFF
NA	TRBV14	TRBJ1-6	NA	TGTGCCAGCAGCCAAGATGCGGGGGTACGAAATTCACCCCTCCACTTT	CASSQDAGVRNSPLHF
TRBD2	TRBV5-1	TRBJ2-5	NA	TGCGCCAGCAGCTTGGATCCTAGCGGGAGCGAGACCCAGTACTTC	CASSLDPSGSETQYF
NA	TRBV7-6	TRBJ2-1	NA	TGTGCCAGCAGCTTGGCGGCGGGCCGGGTGGGTGAGCAGTTCTTC	CASSLAAGRVGEQFF
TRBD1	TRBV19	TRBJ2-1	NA	TGTGCCAGTAGCCTCCGGGACAGCCCTGTCAATGAGCAGTTCTTC	CASSLRDSPVNEQFF
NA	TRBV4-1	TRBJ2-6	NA	TGCGCCAGCAGCCCGGGTGGCAGGGTCTCTGGGGCCAACGTCCTGACTTTC	CASSPGGRVSGANVLTF
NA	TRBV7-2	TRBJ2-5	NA	TGTGCCAGCAGATCCACAGGACTTAGTCAAGAGACCCAGTACTTC	CASRSTGLSQETQYF
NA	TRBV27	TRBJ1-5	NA	TGTGCCAGCAGTTTGGCAGGCTACAATCAGCCCCAGCATTTT	CASSLAGYNQPQHF
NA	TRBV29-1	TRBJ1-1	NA	TGCAGCGTGTCGACATCGAAGAACACTGAAGCTTTCTTT	CSVSTSKNTEAFF
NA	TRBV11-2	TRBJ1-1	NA	TGTGCCAGCAGCCCCCGGTTCCCGGCCGAAGCTTTCTTT	CASSPRFPAEAFF
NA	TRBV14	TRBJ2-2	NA	TGTGCCAGCAGCCAAAGGGTGGGCACCGGGGAGCTGTTTTTT	CASSQRVGTGELFF
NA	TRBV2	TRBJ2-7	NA	TGTGCCAGCAGCCTACTCGGTCCCTACGAGCAGTACTTC	CASSLLGPYEQYF
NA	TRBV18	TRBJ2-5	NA	TGTGCCAGCTCACTCCAGAAGACCGGGCGAGAGACCCAGTACTTC	CASSLQKTGRETQYF
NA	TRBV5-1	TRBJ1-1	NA	TGCGCCAGCACCCCCGGGTCTCCCACTGAAGCTTTCTTT	CASTPGSPTEAFF
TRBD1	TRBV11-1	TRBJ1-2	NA	TGTGCCAGCAGCCCCGGGACAGGGGTTCTACATGGCTACACCTTC	CASSPGTGVLHGYTF
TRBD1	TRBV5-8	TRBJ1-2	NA	TGTGCCAGCAGCTTGGGAAAGGGGGCTGGCTACACCTTC	CASSLGKGAGYTF
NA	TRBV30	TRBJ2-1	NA	TGTGCCTGGAATGCGGGGTTCTCCTACAATGAGCAGTTCTTC	CAWNAGFSYNEQFF
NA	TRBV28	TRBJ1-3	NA	TGTGCCAGCAGTTTGTCTGGGAAAAAGGCCGACACCATATATTTT	CASSLSGKKADTIYF
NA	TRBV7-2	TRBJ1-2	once	TGTGCCAGCAGCTTAGAAAGTGGGCAGGGGACCTATGGCTACACCTTC	CASSLESGQGTYGYTF
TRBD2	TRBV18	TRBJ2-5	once	TGTGCCAGCTCACCCCGAAACGCCGGGACTAGTCGGGAGACCCAGTACTTC	CASSPRNAGTSRETQYF
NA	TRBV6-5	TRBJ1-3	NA	TGTGCCAGCAGTTACGCCCCGGGCTCTGGAAACACCATATATTTT	CASSYAPGSGNTIYF
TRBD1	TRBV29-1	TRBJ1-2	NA	TGCAGCGTCGCCGGGGGACAGTACTATGGCTACACCTTC	CSVAGGQYYGYTF
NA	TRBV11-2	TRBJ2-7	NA	TGTGCCAGCAGCTCGAGGGTCCCCGAGCAGTACTTC	CASSSRVPEQYF
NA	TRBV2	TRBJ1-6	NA	TGTGCCAGCAGTGGAGGGGAAAATTCACCCCTCCACTTT	CASSGGENSPLHF
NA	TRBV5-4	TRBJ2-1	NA	TGTGCCAGCAGCTTGTTGGCAGGGGAATACAATGAGCAGTTCTTC	CASSLLAGEYNEQFF
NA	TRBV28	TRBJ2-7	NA	TGTGCCAGCAGGGAACAGTACGAGCAGTACTTC	CASREQYEQYF
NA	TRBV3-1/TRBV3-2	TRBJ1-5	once	TGTGCCAGCAGCCAAGACGGGGGGGCTAGCAATCAGCCCCAGCATTTT	CASSQDGGASNQPQHF
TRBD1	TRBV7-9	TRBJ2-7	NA	TGTGCCAGCAGCTTAGTGGGACAGGGGGCTCATGAGCAGTACTTC	CASSLVGQGAHEQYF
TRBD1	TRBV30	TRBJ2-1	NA	TGTGCCTGGGCTTGGGGACAGTACAATGAGCAGTTCTTC	CAWAWGQYNEQFF
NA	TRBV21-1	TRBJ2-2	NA	TGTGCCAGCAGCAACCGGGACAGGCGGGCCGGGGAGCTGTTTTTT	CASSNRDRRAGELFF